What follows are 32 T cell receptor beta chains derived from one specimen sequenced in a study of cytomegalovirus exposure and HLA in healthy donors. PCR primers comprised 60 Vbeta and 13 Jbeta primers. Here immunoSEQ multiplex PCR was the method, and the copy in TCRdb shows in-frame clones only, minus some. This sample contains roughly 140,000 clones. Sequencing was carried out using PBMCs. All receptors come from a man in his forties or fifties in good health and CMV-seronegative.

The chain joins TRBV7-2 to TRBJ2-2, with 11 nucleotides matching TRBD1. Trimming cost V 5 bases and J 0 bases; bases outside gene matches: 2. The germline gives CDR1 SGHTA, CDR2 FQGNSA. The CDR3 has 16 amino acids. CDR3 protein: CASSGQGASNTGELFF. In DNA form, the CDR3 reads TGTGCCAGCAGCGGACAGGGGGCGTCGAACACCGGGGAGCTGTTTTTT.

The chain has TRBV5-1 and TRBJ2-2; the D is unclear. There are 14 residues in the CDR3. V was trimmed by 4 bases and J by 1 base, leaving 8 bases between them. Germline CDR1 and CDR2: SGHRS and YFSETQ. CDR3 sequence (DNA): TGCGCCAGCAGCCGTCCTAGGAACACCGGGGAGCTGTTTTTT. It translates to CASSRPRNTGELFF.

V is TRBV19 and J is TRBJ2-7; 9 nucleotides align to TRBD1. This CDR3 contains 14 residues. Germline assignment: CDR1 LNHDA and CDR2 SQIVND (reference sequence). V lost 5 bases to trimming and J lost 2 bases; unmatched junction nucleotides: 4. CDR3 coding DNA: TGTGCCAGTAGTGCAAACAGGGGGCCCTACGAGCAGTACTTC. Its translation: CASSANRGPYEQYF.

The V call is TRBV9, the J call TRBJ2-7; the D gene is possibly TRBD1 (6 bases). Germline values: CDR1 SGDLS, CDR2 YYNGEE. V was trimmed by 4 bases and J by 2 bases, leaving 16 bases between them. The CDR3 runs to 15 residues. The chain's CDR3 is CASSLGLDRPYEQYF. In nucleotides, the CDR3 is TGTGCCAGCAGCCTAGGCTTGGACAGACCCTACGAGCAGTACTTC.

The J gene is TRBJ2-2, the V gene TRBV11-1; 9 bases match TRBD2. The CDR3 extends over 14 amino acids. V shed 5 bases and J 6 bases; nucleotides not matched to a gene: 4. CDR1 SGHAT and CDR2 FQDESV come from the germline V gene (reference sequence). In nucleotides, the CDR3 is TGTGCCAGCAGCGTGGGACTAGCCCCCGGGGAGCTGTTTTTT. Its protein is CASSVGLAPGELFF.

The rearrangement uses TRBV7-9 and TRBJ2-2, with TRBD1 identical over 9 bases. There are 15 residues in the CDR3. Germline assignment: CDR1 SEHNR and CDR2 FQNEAQ (reference sequence). V dropped 5 bases and J dropped 6; count of bases not matched to a gene: 7. The CDR3 sequence is CASSTWDREAGELFF. The CDR3 coding sequence is TGTGCCAGCAGCACCTGGGACAGGGAGGCCGGGGAGCTGTTTTTT.

The gene calls are TRBV7-2 and TRBJ2-7, with TRBD1 matching 9 bases. CDR3 length: 17 amino acids. Germline loops: CDR1 SGHTA, CDR2 FQGNSA. V lost 1 base to trimming and J lost 7 bases; unmatched junction nucleotides: 14. In DNA, the CDR3 is TGTGCCAGCAGCTTAGGAACGCCGGGACAGGGAAGAGGAGAGCAGTACTTC. This encodes CASSLGTPGQGRGEQYF.

For this clone: Other DNA sequences within the sample encode an identical CDR3. The rearrangement joins TRBV18 to TRBJ2-7, with no clear D. Germline V gives CDR1 KGHSH, CDR2 LQKENI. The CDR3 has 13 amino acids. V lost 3 bases and J lost 0, with 6 bases in between. The CDR3 is CASSPPSSYEQYF. In DNA form, the CDR3 reads TGTGCCAGCTCACCGCCTAGCTCCTACGAGCAGTACTTC.

The rearrangement links TRBV5-8 to TRBJ2-5, with 8 nucleotides matching TRBD2. The CDR3 consists of 15 residues. Germline CDR1 and CDR2: SGHTS and YDEGEE. V dropped 4 bases and J dropped 5; count of bases not matched to a gene: 10. CDR3 DNA sequence: TGTGCCAGCAGCCTCGGGGGGGCTGGGCGGGAGACCCAGTACTTC. Translating it yields CASSLGGAGRETQYF.

V gene TRBV27 combines with J gene TRBJ1-2; D is possibly TRBD1 (6 bases). This CDR3 has 13 amino acids. The V gene lost 5 bases and the J gene lost 4 bases, with 11 bases spanning the gap. Germline CDR1 MNHEY, CDR2 SMNVEV (reference sequence). CDR3 sequence: CASSIDRSYGYTF. The CDR3 nucleotides read TGTGCCAGCAGTATAGACAGGTCCTATGGCTACACCTTC.

The chain couples TRBV5-1 to TRBJ2-3; 8 nucleotides agree with TRBD2. This CDR3 is 15 amino acids long. The J segment lost 4 bases and the V segment lost 0 bases, leaving 4 bases of the junction unmatched. Per germline, CDR1 SGHRS and CDR2 YFSETQ. This chain's CDR3 is CASSLAGGASDTQYF. The CDR3 DNA follows: TGCGCCAGCAGCTTGGCCGGGGGGGCCTCAGATACGCAGTATTTT. Variable domain in full (rest from reference TRBV5-1 and TRBJ2-3): KAGVTQTPRYLIKTRGQQVTLSCSPISGHRSVSWYQQTPGQGLQFLFEYFSETQRNKGNFPGRFSGRQFSNSRSEMNVSTLELGDSALYLCASSLAGGASDTQYFGPGTRLTVL.

V is TRBV27 and J is TRBJ1-5; D is possibly TRBD1 (5 bases). V shed 5 bases and J shed 4 bases, with 15 bases lying between them. This CDR3 contains 15 residues. CDR1 is MNHEY and CDR2 is SMNVEV in the germline V gene (reference sequence). The CDR3 reads CASSPGGGWNQPQHF. The CDR3 DNA reads as TGTGCCAGCAGTCCGGGGGGGGGATGGAATCAGCCCCAGCATTTT.

CDR3 loop: CASSLFPIYEQYF. CDR3 DNA sequence: TGTGCCAGCAGCTTATTTCCAATCTACGAGCAGTACTTC. The chain combines TRBV7-9 with TRBJ2-7; D remains ambiguous. Germline lookup yields CDR1 SEHNR and CDR2 FQNEAQ (reference sequence). Trimming took 2 bases from V and 3 from J, leaving 8 bases between them. The CDR3 length is 13 residues.

The chain employs TRBV7-3 and TRBJ2-3; D gene unclear. The CDR3 has 14 residues. The germline V gene has CDR1 SGHTA and CDR2 FQGTGA. Deletions cut 5 bases from V and 3 bases from J, with 12 bases between. Here the CDR3 DNA reads TGTGCCAGCAGCGCCTCCCAGAAAACAGATACGCAGTATTTT. It specifies CASSASQKTDTQYF. The entire variable domain, with the rest obtained from reference TRBV7-3 and TRBJ2-3, is as follows: GAGVSQTPSNKVTEKGKYVELRCDPISGHTALYWYRQSLGQGPEFLIYFQGTGAADDSGLPNDRFFAVRPEGSVSTLKIQRTERGDSAVYLCASSASQKTDTQYFGPGTRLTVL.

This chain connects TRBV11-3 to TRBJ2-1; perhaps TRBD1 as D (6 bases). V dropped 5 bases and J dropped 2 bases, with 10 bases sitting between them. This CDR3 comprises 14 residues. Germline CDR1 SGHNT, CDR2 YENEEA. The CDR3 DNA sequence: TGTGCCAGCAGCGGCCGGGACACCTACAATGAGCAGTTCTTC. It codes for CASSGRDTYNEQFF.

V is TRBV11-1 and J is TRBJ2-1; 7 nucleotides align to TRBD2. From germline, CDR1 is SGHAT and CDR2 FQDESV (reference sequence). CDR3 length: 15 amino acids. V lost 3 bases to trimming and J lost 3 bases; unmatched junction nucleotides: 5. The CDR3, as DNA: TGTGCCAGCAGCTTTGCCCTAGCGGTCTACAATGAGCAGTTCTTC. Protein: CASSFALAVYNEQFF.

J is TRBJ2-5 and V is TRBV6-5, with TRBD1 matching over 7 bases. Germline CDR1 reads MNHEY; CDR2 reads SVGAGI. Trimming removed 6 bases from V and 2 bases from J; junction bases left unmatched: 6. The CDR3 totals 14 residues. The CDR3 spells CASSTWTGQETQYF. The CDR3 nucleotides read TGTGCCAGCAGCACCTGGACAGGTCAAGAGACCCAGTACTTC.

The chain is built from TRBV18 and TRBJ1-5, with D possibly being TRBD1 (5 bases). V lost 3 bases and J 3 bases, leaving 9 bases between the germline ends. This CDR3 comprises 14 residues. Germline V CDR1 and CDR2: KGHSH, LQKENI. The CDR3 nucleotides are TGTGCCAGCTCACCGGGGGGGATCAATCAGCCCCAGCATTTT. Amino acid sequence: CASSPGGINQPQHF. The variable domain in full, completed from reference TRBV18 and TRBJ1-5, reads NAGVMQNPRHLVRRRGQEARLRCSPMKGHSHVYWYRQLPEEGLKFMVYLQKENIIDESGMPKERFSAEFPKEGPSILRIQQVVRGDSAAYFCASSPGGINQPQHFGDGTRLSIL.

V is TRBV9 and J is TRBJ2-2; the D is unclear. The CDR3 extends over 12 amino acids. From germline, CDR1 is SGDLS and CDR2 YYNGEE. With 0 bases removed from V and 7 bases from J, the gap between germline ends came to 4 bases. CDR3 nucleotides: TGTGCCAGCAGCGTAGGAGGCGGGGAGCTGTTTTTT. This codes for CASSVGGGELFF.

This chain joins TRBV11-2 and TRBJ2-3, with a weak D call TRBD1 (5 bases). V was shortened by 2 bases and J by 4 bases, with 13 bases between the two germline ends. Looked up from germline, CDR1 is SGHAT and CDR2 is FQNNGV. CDR3 length: 15 residues. This CDR3 is CASSLWQGVSDTQYF. As DNA, the CDR3 is TGTGCCAGCAGCTTATGGCAAGGGGTGTCAGATACGCAGTATTTT.

This chain connects TRBV7-9 to TRBJ1-1, with D perhaps matching TRBD1 (5 bases). The CDR3 is 15 residues long. The germline V gene has CDR1 SEHNR and CDR2 FQNEAQ (reference sequence). V was cut by 5 bases and J by 3 bases, with 16 bases left in between. The CDR3 sequence is CASSRGAGLDTEAFF. CDR3 nucleotide sequence: TGTGCCAGCAGCCGTGGGGCAGGGCTGGACACTGAAGCTTTCTTT.

Notes on this clone: The junction and the germline gene differ at one end; a read error may be behind it. The genes are TRBV28 and TRBJ2-3; 9 bases agree with TRBD2. This CDR3 region has 12 residues. Germline assignment: CDR1 MDHEN and CDR2 SYDVKM. CDR3 DNA sequence: TGTGCCAGCAGTCCGAGTAAGCGGGGGGATGTCTTT. Translating gives CASSPSKRGDVF.

J is TRBJ2-2 and V is TRBV13; no reliable D call. CDR3 size: 14 residues. V shed 8 bases and J shed 2 bases, with 12 bases lying between them. CDR1 PRHDT and CDR2 FYEKMQ come from the germline V gene (reference sequence). The CDR3 DNA follows: TGTGCCAGCCGCTATTCAATTAACACCGGGGAGCTGTTTTTT. Translation gives CASRYSINTGELFF.

The rearrangement links TRBV28 to TRBJ2-1; 8 nucleotides line up with TRBD2. The CDR3 loop spans 18 amino acids. Germline V gene sequence: CDR1 MDHEN, CDR2 SYDVKM. Losses at the gene ends were 2 bases for V and 0 bases for J; bases not matched to a gene: 9. CDR3 sequence reads: CASSLDRGGGSSYNEQFF. In nucleotides, the CDR3 is TGTGCCAGCAGTTTAGATCGGGGGGGTGGGAGCTCCTACAATGAGCAGTTCTTC.

This chain connects TRBV5-1 to TRBJ1-2, with 11 positions matching TRBD1. V gave up 5 bases and J gave up 4 bases; unmatched junction bases: 19. The CDR3 covers 19 residues. Germline CDR1 reads SGHRS; CDR2 reads YFSETQ. The CDR3 reads CASRLSPGQGAIGSYGYTF. The CDR3 nucleotides are TGCGCCAGCAGGTTAAGCCCCGGACAGGGGGCGATTGGTTCCTATGGCTACACCTTC. Complete variable domain (other parts from reference TRBV5-1 and TRBJ1-2): KAGVTQTPRYLIKTRGQQVTLSCSPISGHRSVSWYQQTPGQGLQFLFEYFSETQRNKGNFPGRFSGRQFSNSRSEMNVSTLELGDSALYLCASRLSPGQGAIGSYGYTFGSGTRLTVV.

The J gene is TRBJ1-6, the V gene TRBV18, with 8 bases identical to TRBD1. With V trimmed by 3 bases and J by 7 bases, 5 bases remained unmatched. Per germline, CDR1 KGHSH and CDR2 LQKENI. The CDR3 is 15 amino acids. Here the CDR3 DNA reads TGTGCCAGCTCACCGAACAGGGGGTGGAATTCACCCCTCCACTTT. Protein product: CASSPNRGWNSPLHF.

V and J are TRBV18 and TRBJ1-6, with 10 bases aligning to TRBD1. There are 14 residues in the CDR3. Germline V lookup: CDR1 KGHSH, CDR2 LQKENI. Trimming at V came to 8 bases and at J to 10 bases, leaving 8 bases not matched to a gene. The CDR3 nucleotides read TGTGCCAGCGCCTCCGGGACAGGGGTATCACCCCTCCACTTT. Its protein product is CASASGTGVSPLHF.

The chain carries TRBV19 and TRBJ1-1; D unresolved. The CDR3 spans 14 residues. With 4 bases removed from V and 4 bases from J, the gap between germline ends came to 13 bases. Per the germline V gene, CDR1 is LNHDA and CDR2 is SQIVND (reference sequence). CDR3 in amino acids: CASSTVLVSTEAFF. Written as DNA, the CDR3 is TGTGCCAGTAGTACTGTCCTCGTGTCCACTGAAGCTTTCTTT.

The chain couples TRBV2 to TRBJ1-5, with TRBD1 as a possible D gene (6 bases). CDR3 length: 15 residues. Trimming cost V 6 bases and J 1 base, with 13 bases left between them. Germline V gives CDR1 SNHLY, CDR2 FYNNEI. The CDR3 reads CASRDSIFSNQPQHF. In nucleotides, the CDR3 is TGTGCCAGCAGGGACAGTATCTTCAGCAATCAGCCCCAGCATTTT.

The chain is built from TRBV5-5 and TRBJ1-4, with D maybe TRBD1 (5 bases). The CDR3 contains 15 residues. Germline loops: CDR1 SGHKS, CDR2 YYEKEE (reference sequence). V was pared by 1 base and J by 4 bases, with 11 bases between. The CDR3 DNA follows: TGTGCCAGCAGCTTGCGTTGGCAGGGTAATGAAAAACTGTTTTTT. Its protein product is CASSLRWQGNEKLFF.

V gene TRBV28 combines with J gene TRBJ1-5, with D possibly being TRBD1 (6 bases). Germline V lookup: CDR1 MDHEN, CDR2 SYDVKM. Trimming removed 6 bases from V and 1 base from J, with 10 bases in between. The CDR3 is made up of 14 amino acids. The CDR3, as DNA: TGTGCCAGCAGCTTAGGGGGGAGCAATCAGCCCCAGCATTTT. This sequence encodes CASSLGGSNQPQHF.

This chain connects TRBV4-3 to TRBJ2-7; 7 positions agree with TRBD2. Germline loops: CDR1 LGHNA, CDR2 YSLEER. The CDR3 has 15 amino acids. J lost 1 base, V lost 2 bases, and 5 bases had no gene match. CDR3 DNA sequence: TGCGCCAGCAGCCAATCGACTAGCCCTTCCTACGAGCAGTACTTC. Its protein product is CASSQSTSPSYEQYF.